Listed here are 5 T cell receptor beta chains from one sample, sequenced in a study of blood T cell repertoires in COVID-19. TCRdb keeps only in-frame clones here, not all; method: immunoSEQ multiplex PCR. This sample has fewer than 350,000 clones; about 86% occur once, and the top ten carry 2.1%. The sample comprised peripheral blood. All receptors come from a woman in her thirties who had recovered from COVID-19.

The chain is built from TRBV19 and TRBJ1-1; D is perhaps TRBD1 (5 bases). Looked up from germline, CDR1 is LNHDA and CDR2 is SQIVND (reference sequence). There are 13 residues in the CDR3. Trimming shortened V by 0 bases and J by 6 bases, and 8 bases separated the two germline ends. The CDR3 coding sequence is TGTGCCAGTAGTATAGATTGGGGGGCTGAAGCTTTCTTT. Its translation is CASSIDWGAEAFF.

The chain uses TRBV6-2 or TRBV6-3 and TRBJ2-1; TRBD1 matches at 7 bases. The germline CDR1 and CDR2 sequences are MNHEY and SVGEGT. Losses at the gene ends were 3 bases for V and 6 bases for J; bases not matched to a gene: 8. The CDR3 consists of 15 residues. The CDR3 reads CASSYNRGSVNEQFF. The CDR3 nucleotides read TGTGCCAGCAGTTATAACAGGGGAAGTGTCAATGAGCAGTTCTTC.

The V gene is TRBV2, the J gene TRBJ2-7, with 9 bases identical to TRBD2. V was clipped by 8 bases and J by 0 bases; unmatched bases: 8. The CDR3 totals 15 residues. Per the germline V gene, CDR1 is SNHLY and CDR2 is FYNNEI. The CDR3 spells CASRKASGASYEQYF. DNA of the CDR3: TGTGCCAGCCGGAAGGCTAGCGGGGCCTCCTACGAGCAGTACTTC.

V is TRBV5-1 and J is TRBJ2-1, with D tentatively TRBD2 (6 bases). The CDR3 runs 15 residues. Trimming removed 3 bases from V and 4 bases from J, with 14 bases in between. CDR1 and CDR2 from the germline V gene are SGHRS and YFSETQ. The CDR3 loop reads CASSWAGLGYNEQFF. In DNA, the CDR3 is TGCGCCAGCAGCTGGGCGGGGCTAGGATACAATGAGCAGTTCTTC.

The chain is built from TRBV6-2 or TRBV6-3 and TRBJ2-7, with TRBD1 as a possible D gene (5 bases). The germline gives CDR1 MNHEY, CDR2 SVGEGT. The V gene lost 5 bases and the J gene lost 3 bases, with 14 bases spanning the gap. This CDR3 is 14 amino acids long. CDR3 region: CASSTGTTLYEQYF. The CDR3 nucleotides read TGTGCCAGCAGTACAGGCACGACACTCTACGAGCAGTACTTC.